This T cell receptor (beta chain) was observed in a study of T cells in Graves' hyperthyroidism and ophthalmopathy. Background on the study: Peripheral blood was collected at initial diagnosis, before any treatment.

Study results and caveats: Blood shared most expanded thyroid clonotypes above 0.001.

Patients were aged 18 to 65, had disease duration under 2 months, and had newly diagnosed hyperthyroidism. Uncontrolled infection, other autoimmune disease, pregnancy or lactation barred patients from enrollment. At least ten counts were recorded for this clonotype. Its antigen is undetermined. Using RNA transcripts as the source, TCR beta CDR3 regions were amplified. TCR CDR3 regions were first amplified by RT-PCR with HTBI primers. TCRdb reanalysed the multiplex PCR reads using MiXCR and keeps one entry per CDR3 protein. The top ten hold 15% to 19% of the sample, which has approximately 640,000 distinct CDR3 sequences, about 18% seen once. Sequenced material: blood. The sequence derives from a man in his fifties or sixties with Graves' hyperthyroidism.

CDR3 loop: CASYPRTDDNEQFF. CDR3 nucleotide sequence: TGTGCCAGCTACCCCAGGACAGATGACAATGAGCAGTTCTTC. The rearrangement links TRBV27 to TRBJ2-1; the D gene is possibly TRBD1 (6 bases). The CDR3 sequence is 14 residues long. In germline, CDR1 is MNHEY, CDR2 SMNVEV (reference sequence). Trimming took 8 bases from V and 5 from J, leaving 16 bases between them.